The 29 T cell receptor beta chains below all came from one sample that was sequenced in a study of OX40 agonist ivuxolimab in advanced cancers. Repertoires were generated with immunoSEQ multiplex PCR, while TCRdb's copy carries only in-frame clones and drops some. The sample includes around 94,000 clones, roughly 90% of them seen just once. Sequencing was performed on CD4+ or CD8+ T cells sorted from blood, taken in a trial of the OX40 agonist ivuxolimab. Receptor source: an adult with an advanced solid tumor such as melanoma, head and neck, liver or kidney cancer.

CDR3 coding DNA: TGTGCCGGCCAGGGGGATCCCGAGCAGTACTTC. It encodes CAGQGDPEQYF. V is TRBV6-1 and J is TRBJ2-7, with TRBD1 identical over 7 bases. The CDR3 is 11 amino acids. With 11 bases clipped from V and 6 bases from J, the junction kept 7 bases outside the gene matches. Germline V lookup: CDR1 MNHNS, CDR2 SASEGT.

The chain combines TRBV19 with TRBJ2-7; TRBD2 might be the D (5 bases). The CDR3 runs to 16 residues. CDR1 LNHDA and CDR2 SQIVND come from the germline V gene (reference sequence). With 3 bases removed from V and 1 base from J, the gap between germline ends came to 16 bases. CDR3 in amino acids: CASSMRGDYPSYEQYF. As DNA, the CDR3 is TGTGCCAGTAGTATGAGAGGAGACTATCCTTCCTACGAGCAGTACTTC. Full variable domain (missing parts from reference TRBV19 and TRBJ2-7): DGGITQSPKYLFRKEGQNVTLSCEQNLNHDAMYWYRQDPGQGLRLIYYSQIVNDFQKGDIAEGYSVSREKKESFPLTVTSAQKNPTAFYLCASSMRGDYPSYEQYFGPGTRLTVT.

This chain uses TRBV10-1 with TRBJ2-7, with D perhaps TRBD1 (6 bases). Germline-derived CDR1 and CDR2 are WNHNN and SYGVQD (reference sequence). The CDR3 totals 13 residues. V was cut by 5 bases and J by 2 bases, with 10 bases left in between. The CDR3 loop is CASSPGDPYEQYF. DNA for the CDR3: TGCGCCAGCAGTCCAGGGGACCCCTACGAGCAGTACTTC.

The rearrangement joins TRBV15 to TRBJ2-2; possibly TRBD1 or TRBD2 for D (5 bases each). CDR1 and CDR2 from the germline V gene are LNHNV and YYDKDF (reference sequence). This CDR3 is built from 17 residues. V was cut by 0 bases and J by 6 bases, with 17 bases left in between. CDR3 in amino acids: CATSRENWDRPPGELFF. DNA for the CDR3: TGTGCCACCAGCAGAGAAAATTGGGACCGACCTCCCGGGGAGCTGTTTTTT.

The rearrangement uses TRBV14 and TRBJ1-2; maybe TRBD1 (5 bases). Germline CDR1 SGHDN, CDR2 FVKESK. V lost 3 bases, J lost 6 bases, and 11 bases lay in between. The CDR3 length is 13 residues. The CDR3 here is CASSQGLGDGYTF. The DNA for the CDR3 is TGTGCCAGCAGCCAGGGTCTAGGGGATGGCTACACCTTC.

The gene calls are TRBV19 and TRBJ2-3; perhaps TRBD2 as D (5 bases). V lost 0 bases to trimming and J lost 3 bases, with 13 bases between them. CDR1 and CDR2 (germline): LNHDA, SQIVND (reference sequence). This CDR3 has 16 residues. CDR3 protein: CASSIDVGVETDTQYF. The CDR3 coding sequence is TGTGCCAGTAGTATAGATGTGGGAGTGGAGACAGATACGCAGTATTTT.

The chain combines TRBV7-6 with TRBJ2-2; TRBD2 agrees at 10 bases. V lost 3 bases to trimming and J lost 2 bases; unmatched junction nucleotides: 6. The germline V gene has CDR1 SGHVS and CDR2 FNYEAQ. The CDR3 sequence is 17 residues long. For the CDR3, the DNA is TGTGCCAGCAGCTTGGGACTAGCGCGACTAAACACCGGGGAGCTGTTTTTT. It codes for CASSLGLARLNTGELFF.

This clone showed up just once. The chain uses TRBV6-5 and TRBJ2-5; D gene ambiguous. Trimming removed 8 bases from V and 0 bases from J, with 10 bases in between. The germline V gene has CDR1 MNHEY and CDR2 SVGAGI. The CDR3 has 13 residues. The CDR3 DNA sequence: TGTGCCAGCGCCCTGGGATACCAAGAGACCCAGTACTTC. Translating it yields CASALGYQETQYF.

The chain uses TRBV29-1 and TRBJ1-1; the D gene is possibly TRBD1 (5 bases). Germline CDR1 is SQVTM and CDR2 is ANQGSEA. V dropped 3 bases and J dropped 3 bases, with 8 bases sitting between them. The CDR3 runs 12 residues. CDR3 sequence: CSVDRGDTEAFF. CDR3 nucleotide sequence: TGCAGCGTTGATCGAGGGGACACTGAAGCTTTCTTT.

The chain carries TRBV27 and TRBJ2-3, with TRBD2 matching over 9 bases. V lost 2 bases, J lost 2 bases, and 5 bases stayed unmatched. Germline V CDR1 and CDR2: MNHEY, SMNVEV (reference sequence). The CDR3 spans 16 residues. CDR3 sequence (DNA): TGTGCCAGCAGTTTACTAGCGGGGACCTCCACAGATACGCAGTATTTT. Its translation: CASSLLAGTSTDTQYF.

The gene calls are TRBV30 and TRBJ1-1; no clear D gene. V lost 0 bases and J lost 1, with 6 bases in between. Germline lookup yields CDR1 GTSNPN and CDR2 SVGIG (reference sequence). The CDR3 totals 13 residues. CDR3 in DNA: TGTGCCTGGAGTGTTCAGGAGAACACTGAAGCTTTCTTT. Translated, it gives CAWSVQENTEAFF.

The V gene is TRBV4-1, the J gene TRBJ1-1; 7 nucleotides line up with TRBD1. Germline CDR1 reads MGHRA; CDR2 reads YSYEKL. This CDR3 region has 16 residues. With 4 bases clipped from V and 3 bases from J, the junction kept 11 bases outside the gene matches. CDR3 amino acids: CASSRMGGTDYTEAFF. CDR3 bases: TGCGCCAGCAGCCGAATGGGAGGGACAGACTACACTGAAGCTTTCTTT.

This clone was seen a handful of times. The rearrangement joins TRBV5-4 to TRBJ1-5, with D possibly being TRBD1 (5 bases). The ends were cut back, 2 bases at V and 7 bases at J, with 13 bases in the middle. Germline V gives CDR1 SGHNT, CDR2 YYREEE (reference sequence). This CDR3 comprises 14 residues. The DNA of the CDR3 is TGTGCCAGCAGCTTACGAGGGGTGGGCCAGCCCCAGCATTTT. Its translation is CASSLRGVGQPQHF.

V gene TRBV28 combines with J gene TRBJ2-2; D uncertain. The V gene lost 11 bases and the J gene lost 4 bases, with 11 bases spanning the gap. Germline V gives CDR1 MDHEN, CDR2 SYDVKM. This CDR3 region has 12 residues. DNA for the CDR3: TGTGCCCTCCTCATCCCCACCGGGGAGCTGTTTTTT. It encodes CALLIPTGELFF.

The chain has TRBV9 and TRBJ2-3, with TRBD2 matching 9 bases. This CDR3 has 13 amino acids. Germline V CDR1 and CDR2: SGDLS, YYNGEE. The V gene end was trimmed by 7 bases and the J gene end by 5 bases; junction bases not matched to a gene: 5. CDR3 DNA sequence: TGTGCCAGCGGCGGGGGGGTGGTAGATACGCAGTATTTT. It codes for CASGGGVVDTQYF.

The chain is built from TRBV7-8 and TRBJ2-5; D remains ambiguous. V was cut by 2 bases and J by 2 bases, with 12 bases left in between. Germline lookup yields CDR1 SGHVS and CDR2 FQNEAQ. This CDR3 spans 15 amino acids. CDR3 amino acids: CASSLWGGVQETQYF. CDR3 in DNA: TGTGCCAGCAGCTTATGGGGTGGGGTTCAAGAGACCCAGTACTTC.

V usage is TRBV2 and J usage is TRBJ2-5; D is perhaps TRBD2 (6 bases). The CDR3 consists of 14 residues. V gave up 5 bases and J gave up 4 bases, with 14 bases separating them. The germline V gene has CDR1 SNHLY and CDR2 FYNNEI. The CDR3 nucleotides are TGTGCCAGCAGTTGGAGGGCCGTCGGAGAGACCCAGTACTTC. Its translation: CASSWRAVGETQYF. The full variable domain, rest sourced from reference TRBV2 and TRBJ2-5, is EPEVTQTPSHQVTQMGQEVILRCVPISNHLYFYWYRQILGQKVEFLVSFYNNEISEKSEIFDDQFSVERPDGSNFTLKIRSTKLEDSAMYFCASSWRAVGETQYFGPGTRLLVL.

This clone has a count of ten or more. The DNA for the CDR3 is TGTGCCAGCAGCGTAGAGAGGGGGGCCGCTTATGGCTACACCTTC. It yields the protein CASSVERGAAYGYTF. The chain employs TRBV9 and TRBJ1-2; possibly TRBD1 for D (6 bases). Trimming stripped 0 bases from V and 5 bases from J, with 14 bases between. Germline V gives CDR1 SGDLS, CDR2 YYNGEE. This CDR3 is built from 15 residues.

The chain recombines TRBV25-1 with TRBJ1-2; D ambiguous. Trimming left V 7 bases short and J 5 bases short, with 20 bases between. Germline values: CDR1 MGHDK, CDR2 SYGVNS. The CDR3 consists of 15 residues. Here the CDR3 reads CASIGWESWGYGYTF. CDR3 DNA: TGTGCCAGCATTGGATGGGAGTCGTGGGGTTATGGCTACACCTTC.

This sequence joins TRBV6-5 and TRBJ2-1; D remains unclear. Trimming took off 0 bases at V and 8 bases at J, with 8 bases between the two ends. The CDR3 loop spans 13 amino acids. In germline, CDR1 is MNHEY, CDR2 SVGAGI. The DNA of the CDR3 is TGTGCCAGCAGTTACTCCCCGGGTGATGAGCAGTTCTTC. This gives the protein CASSYSPGDEQFF.

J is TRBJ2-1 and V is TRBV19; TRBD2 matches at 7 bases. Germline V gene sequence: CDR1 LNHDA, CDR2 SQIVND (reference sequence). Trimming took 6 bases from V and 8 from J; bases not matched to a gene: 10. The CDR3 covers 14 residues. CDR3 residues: CASSTGGSLDEQFF. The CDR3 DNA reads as TGTGCCAGTAGCACCGGGGGGAGCCTCGATGAGCAGTTCTTC.

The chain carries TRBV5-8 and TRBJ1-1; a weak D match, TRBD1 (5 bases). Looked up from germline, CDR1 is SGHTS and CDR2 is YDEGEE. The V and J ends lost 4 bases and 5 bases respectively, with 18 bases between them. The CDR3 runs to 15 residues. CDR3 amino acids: CASSPVAGDGTEAFF. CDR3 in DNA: TGTGCCAGCAGCCCAGTCGCGGGGGACGGAACTGAAGCTTTCTTT.

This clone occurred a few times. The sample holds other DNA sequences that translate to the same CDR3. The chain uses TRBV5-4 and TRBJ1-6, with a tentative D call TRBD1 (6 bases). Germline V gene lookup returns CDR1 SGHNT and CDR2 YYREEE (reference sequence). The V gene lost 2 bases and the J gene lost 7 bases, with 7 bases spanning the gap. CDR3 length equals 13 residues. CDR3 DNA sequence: TGTGCCAGCAGCTTTCAGGGGAATTCACCCCTCCACTTT. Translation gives CASSFQGNSPLHF. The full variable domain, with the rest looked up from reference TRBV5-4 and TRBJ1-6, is ETGVTQSPTHLIKTRGQQVTLRCSSQSGHNTVSWYQQALGQGPQFIFQYYREEENGRGNFPPRFSGLQFPNYSSELNVNALELDDSALYLCASSFQGNSPLHFGNGTRLTVT.

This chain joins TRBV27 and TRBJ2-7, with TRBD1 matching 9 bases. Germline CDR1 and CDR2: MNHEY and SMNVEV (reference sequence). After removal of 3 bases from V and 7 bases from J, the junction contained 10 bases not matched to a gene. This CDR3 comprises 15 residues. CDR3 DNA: TGTGCCAGCAGTTTCTCCGGGACAGGGCACTATGAGCAGTACTTC. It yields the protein CASSFSGTGHYEQYF.

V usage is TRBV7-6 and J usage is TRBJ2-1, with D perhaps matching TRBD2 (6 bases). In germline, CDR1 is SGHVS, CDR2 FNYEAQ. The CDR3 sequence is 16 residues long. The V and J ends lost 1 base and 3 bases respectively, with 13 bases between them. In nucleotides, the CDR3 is TGTGCCAGCAGCTTAGGGGGCGGGGACGTCTACAATGAGCAGTTCTTC. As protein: CASSLGGGDVYNEQFF.

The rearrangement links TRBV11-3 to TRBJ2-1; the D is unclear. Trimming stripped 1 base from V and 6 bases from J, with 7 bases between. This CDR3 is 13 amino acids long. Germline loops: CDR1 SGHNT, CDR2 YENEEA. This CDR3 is CASSLGTVNEQFF. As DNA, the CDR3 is TGTGCCAGCAGCTTAGGTACCGTCAATGAGCAGTTCTTC.

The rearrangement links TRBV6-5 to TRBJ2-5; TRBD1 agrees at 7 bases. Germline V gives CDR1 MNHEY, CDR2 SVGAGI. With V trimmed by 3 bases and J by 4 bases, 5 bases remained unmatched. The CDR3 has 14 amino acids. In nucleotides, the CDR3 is TGTGCCAGCAGTTATTACAGGGGACGAGAGACCCAGTACTTC. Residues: CASSYYRGRETQYF.

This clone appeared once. CDR3 DNA: TGTGCCAGCAGCGCCGGACAGTCCCAAGAGACCCAGTACTTC. Translation: CASSAGQSQETQYF. V usage is TRBV9 and J usage is TRBJ2-5; D might be TRBD1 (6 bases). V was pared by 3 bases and J by 1 base, with 10 bases between. The germline gives CDR1 SGDLS, CDR2 YYNGEE. The CDR3 is 14 amino acids.

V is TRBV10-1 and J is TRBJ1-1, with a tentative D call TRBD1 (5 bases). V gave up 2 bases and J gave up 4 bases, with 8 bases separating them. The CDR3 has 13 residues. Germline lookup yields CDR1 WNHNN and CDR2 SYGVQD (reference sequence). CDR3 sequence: CASSERQGTEAFF. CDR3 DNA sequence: TGCGCCAGCAGTGAGCGGCAGGGCACTGAAGCTTTCTTT.